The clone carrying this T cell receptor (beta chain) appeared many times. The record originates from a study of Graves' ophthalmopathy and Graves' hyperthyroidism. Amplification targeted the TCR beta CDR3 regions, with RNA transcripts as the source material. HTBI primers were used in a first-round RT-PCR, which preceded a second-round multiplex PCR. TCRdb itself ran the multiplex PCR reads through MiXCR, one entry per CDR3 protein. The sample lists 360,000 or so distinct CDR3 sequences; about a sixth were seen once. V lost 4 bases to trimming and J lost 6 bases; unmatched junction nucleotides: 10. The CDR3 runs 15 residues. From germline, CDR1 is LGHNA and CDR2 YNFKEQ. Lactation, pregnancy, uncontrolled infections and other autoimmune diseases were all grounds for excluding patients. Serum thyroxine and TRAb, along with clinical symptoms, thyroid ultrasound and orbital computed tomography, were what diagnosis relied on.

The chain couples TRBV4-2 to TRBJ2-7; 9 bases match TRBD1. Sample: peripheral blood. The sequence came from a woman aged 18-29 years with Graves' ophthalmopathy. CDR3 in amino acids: CASSPTGTGTGEQYF. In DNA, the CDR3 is TGTGCCAGCAGCCCAACCGGGACAGGGACAGGCGAGCAGTACTTC.